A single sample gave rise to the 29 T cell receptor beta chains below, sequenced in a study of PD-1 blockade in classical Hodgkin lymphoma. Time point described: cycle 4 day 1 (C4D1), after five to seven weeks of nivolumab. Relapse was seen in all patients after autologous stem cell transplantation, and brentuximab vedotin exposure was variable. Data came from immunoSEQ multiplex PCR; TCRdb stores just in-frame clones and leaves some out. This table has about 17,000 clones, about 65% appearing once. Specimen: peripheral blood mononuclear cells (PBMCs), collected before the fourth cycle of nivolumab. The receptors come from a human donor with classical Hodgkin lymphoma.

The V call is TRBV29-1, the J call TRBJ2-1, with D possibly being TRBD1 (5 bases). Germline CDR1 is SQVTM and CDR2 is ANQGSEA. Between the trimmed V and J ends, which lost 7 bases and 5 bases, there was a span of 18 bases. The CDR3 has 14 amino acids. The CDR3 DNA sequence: TGCAGCGCCGCCCGACAGCGCAGGGACAATGAGCAGTTCTTC. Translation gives CSAARQRRDNEQFF.

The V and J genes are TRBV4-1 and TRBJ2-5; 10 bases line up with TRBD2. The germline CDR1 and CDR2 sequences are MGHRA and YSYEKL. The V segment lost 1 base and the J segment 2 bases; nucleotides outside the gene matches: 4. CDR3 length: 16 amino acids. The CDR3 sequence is CASSQAGAGGQETQYF. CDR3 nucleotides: TGCGCCAGCAGCCAAGCCGGAGCGGGAGGGCAAGAGACCCAGTACTTC.

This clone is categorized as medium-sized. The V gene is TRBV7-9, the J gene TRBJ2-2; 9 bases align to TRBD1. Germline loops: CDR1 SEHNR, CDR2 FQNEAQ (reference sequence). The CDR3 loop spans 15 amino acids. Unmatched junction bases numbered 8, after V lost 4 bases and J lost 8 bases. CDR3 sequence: CASSSGQGPWGELFF. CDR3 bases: TGTGCCAGCAGCTCGGGACAGGGACCTTGGGGGGAGCTGTTTTTT.

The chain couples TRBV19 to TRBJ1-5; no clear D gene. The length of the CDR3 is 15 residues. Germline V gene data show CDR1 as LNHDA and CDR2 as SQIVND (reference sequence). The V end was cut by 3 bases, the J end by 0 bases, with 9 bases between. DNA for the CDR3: TGTGCCAGTAGTATGGGGAGATCTAGCAATCAGCCCCAGCATTTT. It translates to CASSMGRSSNQPQHF. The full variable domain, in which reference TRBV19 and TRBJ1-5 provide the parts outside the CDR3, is DGGITQSPKYLFRKEGQNVTLSCEQNLNHDAMYWYRQDPGQGLRLIYYSQIVNDFQKGDIAEGYSVSREKKESFPLTVTSAQKNPTAFYLCASSMGRSSNQPQHFGDGTRLSIL.

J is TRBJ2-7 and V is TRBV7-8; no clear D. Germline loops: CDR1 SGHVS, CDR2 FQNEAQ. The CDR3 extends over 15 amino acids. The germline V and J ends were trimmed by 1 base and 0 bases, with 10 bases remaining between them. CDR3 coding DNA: TGTGCCAGCAGCTTAGGTGGCAGGAGCTCCTACGAGCAGTACTTC. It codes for CASSLGGRSSYEQYF.

The CDR3 loop reads CASSSLAGGFYEQYF. CDR3 DNA sequence: TGCGCCAGCAGTTCTCTAGCGGGAGGTTTTTACGAGCAGTACTTC. The V and J genes are TRBV5-1 and TRBJ2-7; 11 bases map to TRBD2. The CDR3 sequence is 15 residues long. Germline CDR1 is SGHRS and CDR2 is YFSETQ. V lost 5 bases to trimming and J lost 4 bases; unmatched junction nucleotides: 8.

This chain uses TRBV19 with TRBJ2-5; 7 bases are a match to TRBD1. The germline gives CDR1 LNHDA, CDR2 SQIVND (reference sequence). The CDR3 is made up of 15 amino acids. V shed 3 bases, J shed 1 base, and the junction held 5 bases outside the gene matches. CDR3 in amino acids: CASSIRGQSQETQYF. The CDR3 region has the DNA TGTGCCAGTAGTATTAGGGGACAGAGCCAAGAGACCCAGTACTTC.

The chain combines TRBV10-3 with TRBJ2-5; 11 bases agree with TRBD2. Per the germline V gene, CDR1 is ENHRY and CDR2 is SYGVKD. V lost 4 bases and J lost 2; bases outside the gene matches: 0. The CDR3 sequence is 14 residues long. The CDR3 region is CAISGLAGQETQYF. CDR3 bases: TGTGCCATCAGTGGACTAGCGGGACAAGAGACCCAGTACTTC.

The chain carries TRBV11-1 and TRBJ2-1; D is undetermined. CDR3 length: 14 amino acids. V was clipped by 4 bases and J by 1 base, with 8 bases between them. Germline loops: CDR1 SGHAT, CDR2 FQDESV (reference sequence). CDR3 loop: CASSSLTSYNEQFF. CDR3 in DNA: TGTGCCAGCAGCTCCCTTACATCCTACAATGAGCAGTTCTTC.

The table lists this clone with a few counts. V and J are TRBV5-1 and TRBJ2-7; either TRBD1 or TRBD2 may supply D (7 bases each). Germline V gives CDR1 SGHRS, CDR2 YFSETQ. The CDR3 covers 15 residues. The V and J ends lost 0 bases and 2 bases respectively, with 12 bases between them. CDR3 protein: CASSLAGGATYEQYF. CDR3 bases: TGCGCCAGCAGCTTGGCAGGGGGGGCTACCTACGAGCAGTACTTC.

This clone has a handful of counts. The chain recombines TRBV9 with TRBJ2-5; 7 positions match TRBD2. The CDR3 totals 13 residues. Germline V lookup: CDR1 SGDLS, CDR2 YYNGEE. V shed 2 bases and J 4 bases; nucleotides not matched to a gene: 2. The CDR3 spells CASSVSSGETQYF. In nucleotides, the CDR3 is TGTGCCAGCAGCGTCTCTAGCGGAGAGACCCAGTACTTC.

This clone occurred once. CDR3 sequence (DNA): TGTGCCAGCAGTAGGCTAGCGCTATACAATGAGCAGTTCTTC. It is translated as CASSRLALYNEQFF. J is TRBJ2-1 and V is TRBV27; tentatively, D is TRBD2 (6 bases). Germline V gene sequence: CDR1 MNHEY, CDR2 SMNVEV (reference sequence). CDR3 length: 14 amino acids. Trimming shortened V by 5 bases and J by 4 bases, and 12 bases separated the two germline ends.

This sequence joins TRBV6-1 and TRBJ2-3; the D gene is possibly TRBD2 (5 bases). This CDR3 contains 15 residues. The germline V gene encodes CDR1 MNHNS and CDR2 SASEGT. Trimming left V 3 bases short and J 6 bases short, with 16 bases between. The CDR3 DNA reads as TGTGCCAGCAGTGAGGAAACGGCTAGCTGGGATACGCAGTATTTT. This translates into CASSEETASWDTQYF.

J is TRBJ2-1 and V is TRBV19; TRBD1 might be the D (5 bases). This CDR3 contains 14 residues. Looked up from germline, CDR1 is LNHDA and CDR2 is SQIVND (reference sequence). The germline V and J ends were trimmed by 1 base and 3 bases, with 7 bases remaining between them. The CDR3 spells CASSIGQGYNEQFF. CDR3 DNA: TGTGCCAGTAGTATAGGGCAGGGCTACAATGAGCAGTTCTTC. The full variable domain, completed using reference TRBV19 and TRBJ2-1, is DGGITQSPKYLFRKEGQNVTLSCEQNLNHDAMYWYRQDPGQGLRLIYYSQIVNDFQKGDIAEGYSVSREKKESFPLTVTSAQKNPTAFYLCASSIGQGYNEQFFGPGTRLTVL.

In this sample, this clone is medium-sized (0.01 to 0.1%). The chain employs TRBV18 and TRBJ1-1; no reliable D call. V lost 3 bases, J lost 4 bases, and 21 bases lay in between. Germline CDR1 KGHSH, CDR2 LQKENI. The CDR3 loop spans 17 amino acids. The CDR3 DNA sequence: TGTGCCAGCTCACCTAGAACAGTACCGGGCCTTAGCACTGAAGCTTTCTTT. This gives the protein CASSPRTVPGLSTEAFF.

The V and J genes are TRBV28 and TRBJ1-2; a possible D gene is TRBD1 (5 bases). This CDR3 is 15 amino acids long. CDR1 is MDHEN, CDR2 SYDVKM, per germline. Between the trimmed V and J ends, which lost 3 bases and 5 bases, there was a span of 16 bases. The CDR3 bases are TGTGCCAGCAGTTTCCTCCGGGACCGGTGGTATGGCTACACCTTC. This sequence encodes CASSFLRDRWYGYTF.

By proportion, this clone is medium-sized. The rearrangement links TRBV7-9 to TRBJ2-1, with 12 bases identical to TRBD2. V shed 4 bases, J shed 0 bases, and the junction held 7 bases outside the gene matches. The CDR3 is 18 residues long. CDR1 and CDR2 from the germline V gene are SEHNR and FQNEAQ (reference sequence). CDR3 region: CASSWGLAGLSSYNEQFF. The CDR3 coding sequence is TGTGCCAGCAGCTGGGGACTAGCGGGCCTGAGCTCCTACAATGAGCAGTTCTTC.

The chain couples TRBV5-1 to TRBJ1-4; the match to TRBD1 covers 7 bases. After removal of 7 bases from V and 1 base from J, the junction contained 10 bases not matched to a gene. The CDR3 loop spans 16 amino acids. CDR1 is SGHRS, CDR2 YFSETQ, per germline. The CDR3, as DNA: TGCGCCAGCGCGGGCGATACAGGGGTAACTAATGAAAAACTGTTTTTT. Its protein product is CASAGDTGVTNEKLFF.

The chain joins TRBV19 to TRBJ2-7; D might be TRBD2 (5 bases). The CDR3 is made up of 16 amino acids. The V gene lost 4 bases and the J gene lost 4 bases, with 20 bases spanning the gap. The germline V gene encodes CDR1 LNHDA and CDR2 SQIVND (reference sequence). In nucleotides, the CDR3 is TGTGCCAGTAGTACCCTAGAATGGACCGCGGGTTACGAGCAGTACTTC. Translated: CASSTLEWTAGYEQYF.

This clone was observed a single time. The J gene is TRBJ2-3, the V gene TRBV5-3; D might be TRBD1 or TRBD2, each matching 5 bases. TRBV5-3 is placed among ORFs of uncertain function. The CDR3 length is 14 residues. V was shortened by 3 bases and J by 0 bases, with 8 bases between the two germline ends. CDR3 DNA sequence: TGTGCCAGAAGCTCCCGGGACAGCACAGATACGCAGTATTTT. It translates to CARSSRDSTDTQYF.

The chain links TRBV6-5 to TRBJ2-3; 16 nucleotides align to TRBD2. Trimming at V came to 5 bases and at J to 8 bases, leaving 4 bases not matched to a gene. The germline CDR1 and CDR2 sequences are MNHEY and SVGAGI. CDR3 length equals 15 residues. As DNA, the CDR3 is TGTGCCAGCAGTCCCGGGACTAGCGGGAGGGCTACGCAGTATTTT. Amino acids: CASSPGTSGRATQYF.

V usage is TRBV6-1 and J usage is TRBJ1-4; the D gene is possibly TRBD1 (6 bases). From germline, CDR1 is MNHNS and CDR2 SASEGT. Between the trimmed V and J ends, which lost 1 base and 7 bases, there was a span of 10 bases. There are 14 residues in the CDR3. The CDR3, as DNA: TGTGCCAGCAGTGAAGACAGGGCAAGTGAAAAACTGTTTTTT. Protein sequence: CASSEDRASEKLFF.

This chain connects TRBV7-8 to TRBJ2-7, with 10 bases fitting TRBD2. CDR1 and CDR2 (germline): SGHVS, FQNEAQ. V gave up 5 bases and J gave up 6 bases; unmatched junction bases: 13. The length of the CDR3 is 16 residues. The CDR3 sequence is CASSPFSGRSTGEQYF. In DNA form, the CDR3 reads TGTGCCAGCAGCCCATTTAGCGGGAGGAGTACAGGCGAGCAGTACTTC.

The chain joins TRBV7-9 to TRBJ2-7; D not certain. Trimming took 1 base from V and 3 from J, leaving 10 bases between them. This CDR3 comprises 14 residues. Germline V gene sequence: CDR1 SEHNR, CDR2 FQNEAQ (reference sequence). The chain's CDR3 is CASSLEVVGYEQYF. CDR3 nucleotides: TGTGCCAGCAGCTTAGAGGTAGTGGGCTACGAGCAGTACTTC.

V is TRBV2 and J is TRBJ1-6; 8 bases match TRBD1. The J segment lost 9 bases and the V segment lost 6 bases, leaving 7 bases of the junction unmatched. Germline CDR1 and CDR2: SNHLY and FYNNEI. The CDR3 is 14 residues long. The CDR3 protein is CASRPGQEGSPLHF. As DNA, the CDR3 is TGTGCCAGCAGACCGGGACAGGAGGGTTCACCCCTCCACTTT.

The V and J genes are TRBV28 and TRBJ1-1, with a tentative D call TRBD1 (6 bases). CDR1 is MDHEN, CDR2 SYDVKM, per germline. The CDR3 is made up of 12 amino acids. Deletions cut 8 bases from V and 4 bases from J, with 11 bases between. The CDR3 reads CASGVGGTEAFF. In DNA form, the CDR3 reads TGTGCCAGCGGGGTAGGGGGCACTGAAGCTTTCTTT.

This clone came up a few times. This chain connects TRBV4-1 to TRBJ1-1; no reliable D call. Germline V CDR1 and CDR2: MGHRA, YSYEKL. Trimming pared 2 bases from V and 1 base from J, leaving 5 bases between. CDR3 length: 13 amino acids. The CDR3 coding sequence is TGCGCCAGCAGCCAAATGGGGAACACTGAAGCTTTCTTT. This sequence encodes CASSQMGNTEAFF.

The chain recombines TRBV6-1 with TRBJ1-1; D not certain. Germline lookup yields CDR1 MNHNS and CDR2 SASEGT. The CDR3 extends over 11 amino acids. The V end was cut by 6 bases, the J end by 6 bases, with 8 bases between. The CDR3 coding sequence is TGTGCCAGCAGAAGGAGGGCTGAAGCTTTCTTT. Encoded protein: CASRRRAEAFF.

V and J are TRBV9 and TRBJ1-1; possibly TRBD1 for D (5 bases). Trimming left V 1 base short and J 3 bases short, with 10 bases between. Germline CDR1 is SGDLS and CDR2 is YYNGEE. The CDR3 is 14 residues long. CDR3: CASSVKSRDTEAFF. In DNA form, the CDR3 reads TGTGCCAGCAGCGTAAAAAGCAGGGACACTGAAGCTTTCTTT. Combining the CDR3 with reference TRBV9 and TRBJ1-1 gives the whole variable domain DSGVTQTPKHLITATGQRVTLRCSPRSGDLSVYWYQQSLDQGLQFLIQYYNGEERAKGNILERFSAQQFPDLHSELNLSSLELGDSALYFCASSVKSRDTEAFFGQGTRLTVV.